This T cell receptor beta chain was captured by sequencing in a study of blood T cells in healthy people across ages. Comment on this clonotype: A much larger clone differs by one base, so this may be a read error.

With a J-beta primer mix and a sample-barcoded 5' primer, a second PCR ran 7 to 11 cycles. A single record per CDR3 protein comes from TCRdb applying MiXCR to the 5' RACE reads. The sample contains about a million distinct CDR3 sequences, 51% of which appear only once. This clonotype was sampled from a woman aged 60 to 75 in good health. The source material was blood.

For the CDR3, the DNA is TGTGCCAGCAGCCCAGGCGATGCAGGGGCGCATGATGAAGCTTTCTTT. Translation gives CASSPGDAGAHDEAFF. This chain connects TRBV7-9 to TRBJ1-1; TRBD1 might be the D (6 bases). CDR1 SEHNR and CDR2 FQNEAQ come from the germline V gene (reference sequence). The CDR3 is 16 residues long. V was clipped by 5 bases and J by 7 bases, with 23 bases between them.